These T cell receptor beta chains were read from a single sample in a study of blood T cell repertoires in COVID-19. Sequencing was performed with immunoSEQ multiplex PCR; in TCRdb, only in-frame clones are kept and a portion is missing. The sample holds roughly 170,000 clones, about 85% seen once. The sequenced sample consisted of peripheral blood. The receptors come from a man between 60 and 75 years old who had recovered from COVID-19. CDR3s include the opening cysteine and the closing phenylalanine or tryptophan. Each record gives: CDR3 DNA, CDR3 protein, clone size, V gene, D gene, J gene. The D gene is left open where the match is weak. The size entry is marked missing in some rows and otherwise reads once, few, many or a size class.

DNA: TGTGCCAGCAGCTTAGTCGGGGGGTCCGACTACGAGCAGTACTTC
CDR3: CASSLVGGSDYEQYF
size: NA
V: TRBV7-8
D: TRBD2
J: TRBJ2-7

DNA: TGTGCCTGGAGTACGACAGTACCTAGTAGCAATCAGCCCCAGCATTTT
CDR3: CAWSTTVPSSNQPQHF
size: NA
V: TRBV30
D: NA
J: TRBJ1-5

DNA: TGTGCCAGCAGACTCGGACTTTCGAACACCGGGGAGCTGTTTTTT
CDR3: CASRLGLSNTGELFF
size: once
V: TRBV7-2
D: NA
J: TRBJ2-2

DNA: TGTGCCAGCAGCTTCGGGACTAGCGAGGACACCGGGGAGCTGTTTTTT
CDR3: CASSFGTSEDTGELFF
size: NA
V: TRBV5-4
D: TRBD2
J: TRBJ2-2

DNA: TGTGCCAGCAGTTACTCGACTAGAAACACCATATATTTT
CDR3: CASSYSTRNTIYF
size: NA
V: TRBV6-5
D: NA
J: TRBJ1-3

DNA: TGTGCCAGCAGTTCCCCGTCACAGGGGGAAGGTTATGGCTACACCTTC
CDR3: CASSSPSQGEGYGYTF
size: NA
V: TRBV6-5
D: TRBD1
J: TRBJ1-2

DNA: TGTGCCAGCAGCTTGAAAGGACAGGGTACCTACGAGCAGTACTTC
CDR3: CASSLKGQGTYEQYF
size: once
V: TRBV5-6
D: TRBD1
J: TRBJ2-7

DNA: TGCGCCAGCAGCCAAGATCTAGGAGGGGGCAAGAGTGAAAAACTGTTTTTT
CDR3: CASSQDLGGGKSEKLFF
size: once
V: TRBV4-3
D: TRBD1
J: TRBJ1-4

DNA: TGTGCCATCAGTGCGAATGGCGGGGACACTGAAGCTTTCTTT
CDR3: CAISANGGDTEAFF
size: NA
V: TRBV10-3
D: NA
J: TRBJ1-1

DNA: TGTGCCAGCAGCTTAGGGGTCCTTCGGTCGGGTGAGACCCAGTACTTC
CDR3: CASSLGVLRSGETQYF
size: once
V: TRBV7-9
D: NA
J: TRBJ2-5

DNA: TGTGCCAGCAGCTTAGAGTTGCAGGGGCCTGACACTGAAGCTTTCTTT
CDR3: CASSLELQGPDTEAFF
size: NA
V: TRBV11-3
D: NA
J: TRBJ1-1

DNA: TGTGCCAGCAGGGGCCAGCCTTCGAACACTGAAGCTTTCTTT
CDR3: CASRGQPSNTEAFF
size: many
V: TRBV6-5
D: NA
J: TRBJ1-1

DNA: TGTGCCAGCAGCTTAGCGGGGGTTCAGAAGACCCAGTACTTC
CDR3: CASSLAGVQKTQYF
size: NA
V: TRBV5-4
D: TRBD2
J: TRBJ2-5

DNA: TGTGCCAGCAGACGAGGACAGGGGGCATACAATGAGCAGTTCTTC
CDR3: CASRRGQGAYNEQFF
size: once
V: TRBV6-5
D: TRBD1
J: TRBJ2-1

DNA: TGTGCCAGCAGCCCACCCACAGGACTAGCGGGGGGCTGGGAGCAGTTCTTC
CDR3: CASSPPTGLAGGWEQFF
size: NA
V: TRBV14
D: TRBD2
J: TRBJ2-1

DNA: TGTGCCAGCAGCCAGCGGATTTCCACAGATACGCAGTATTTT
CDR3: CASSQRISTDTQYF
size: NA
V: TRBV5-5
D: NA
J: TRBJ2-3

DNA: TGTGCCAGCAGTGTATCCCCGGCGGATTCACCCCTCCACTTT
CDR3: CASSVSPADSPLHF
size: NA
V: TRBV6-4
D: NA
J: TRBJ1-6

DNA: TGTGCCACCAAAGAGCGGGGGGTCACAGATACGCAGTATTTT
CDR3: CATKERGVTDTQYF
size: NA
V: TRBV24-1
D: TRBD2
J: TRBJ2-3

DNA: TGTGCCACCAGTGGTGGACTCCCAACCTACGAGCAGTACTTC
CDR3: CATSGGLPTYEQYF
size: NA
V: TRBV24-1
D: NA
J: TRBJ2-7

DNA: TGCAGCGTTGAAGTAGGTCCGGGACAGGGGTTATCGGGGGAGCTGTTTTTT
CDR3: CSVEVGPGQGLSGELFF
size: NA
V: TRBV29-1
D: TRBD1
J: TRBJ2-2

DNA: TGTGCCTGGAGGCAAGCCCTCAGGGATGGCTACACCTTC
CDR3: CAWRQALRDGYTF
size: few
V: TRBV30
D: NA
J: TRBJ1-2